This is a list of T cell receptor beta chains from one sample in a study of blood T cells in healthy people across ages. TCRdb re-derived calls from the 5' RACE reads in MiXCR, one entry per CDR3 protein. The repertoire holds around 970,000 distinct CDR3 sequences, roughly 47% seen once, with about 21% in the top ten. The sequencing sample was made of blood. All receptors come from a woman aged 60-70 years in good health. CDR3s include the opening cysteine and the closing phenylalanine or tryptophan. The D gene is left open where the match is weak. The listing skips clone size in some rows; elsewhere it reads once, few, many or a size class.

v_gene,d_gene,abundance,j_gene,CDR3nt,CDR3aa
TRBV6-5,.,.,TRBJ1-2,TGTGCCAGCAGAGACCCCAGGGAGGGATTGTTTGGCTACACCTTC,CASRDPREGLFGYTF
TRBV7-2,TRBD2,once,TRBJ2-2,TGTGCCAGCAGCTTAGGGGGAGGGGACACCGGGGAGCTGTTTTTT,CASSLGGGDTGELFF
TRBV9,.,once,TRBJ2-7,TGTGCCAGCAGCGTAGCCTCCGCTGCCTCCCTTGGGCACGAGCAGTACTTC,CASSVASAASLGHEQYF
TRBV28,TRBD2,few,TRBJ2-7,TGTGCCAGCAGTCTAGCCGGGCTAGCGGGAGGTGACGAGCAGTACTTC,CASSLAGLAGGDEQYF
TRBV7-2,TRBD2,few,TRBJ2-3,TGTGCCAGCAGCCGGACTAGCATAACTAGCACAGATACGCAGTATTTT,CASSRTSITSTDTQYF
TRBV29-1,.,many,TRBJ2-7,TGCAGCGTTGAGGATCCCGGCGGCTACGAGCAGTACTTC,CSVEDPGGYEQYF
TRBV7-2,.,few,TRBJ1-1,TGTGCCAGCAGCAAAGGGGGGGTCACTGAAGCTTTCTTT,CASSKGGVTEAFF
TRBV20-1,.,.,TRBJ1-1,TGCAGTGCTCCCGGGACAAGGGGCAACACTGAAGCTTTCTTT,CSAPGTRGNTEAFF
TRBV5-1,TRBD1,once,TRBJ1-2,TGCGCCAGCAGCTTGCGAGGACAGGGACGGGTAGACTATGGCTACACCTTC,CASSLRGQGRVDYGYTF
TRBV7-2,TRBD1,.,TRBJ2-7,TGTGCCAGCAGCTTGGGGACAGGAGGCGCGAGGGAGCAGTACTTC,CASSLGTGGAREQYF
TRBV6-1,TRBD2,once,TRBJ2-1,TGTGCCAGCAGTGATCCGGGACAGGGGACTAGCGGGAGTCGTGAGCAGTTCTTC,CASSDPGQGTSGSREQFF
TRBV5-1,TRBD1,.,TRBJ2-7,TGCGCCAGCAGCATCGGGACAGGGGTCCTCTCCTACGAGCAGTACTTC,CASSIGTGVLSYEQYF
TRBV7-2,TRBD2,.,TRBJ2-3,TGTGCCAGCAGACAGGGACTAGCGGGGTACACAGATACGCAGTATTTT,CASRQGLAGYTDTQYF
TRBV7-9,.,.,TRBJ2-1,TGTGCCAGCAGCTTAGTACAAGGGGATTGGAATGAGCAGTTCTTC,CASSLVQGDWNEQFF
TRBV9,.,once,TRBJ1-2,TGTGCCAGCAGCGTAGCTCCTGGAGTCTTCACCTTC,CASSVAPGVFTF
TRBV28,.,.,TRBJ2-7,TGTGCCAGCAGTTTATTACCGCGGGACTACGAGCAGTACTTC,CASSLLPRDYEQYF
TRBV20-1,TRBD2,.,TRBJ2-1,TGCAGTGCTAGGCTCCCCGGTAGCGGGATAATCGATAATGAGCAGTTCTTC,CSARLPGSGIIDNEQFF
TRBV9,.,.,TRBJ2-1,TGTGCCAGCAGCGTAGTGGGCGGGACCAACTACAATGAGCAGTTCTTC,CASSVVGGTNYNEQFF
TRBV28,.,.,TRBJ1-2,TGTGCCAGCGCCTTACTAAAACCGGGTTTTTGGGGCTACACCTTC,CASALLKPGFWGYTF
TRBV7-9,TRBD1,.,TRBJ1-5,TGTGCCAGCAGCTTCCACAGGGGGTTGGGGAGCAATCAGCCCCAGCATTTT,CASSFHRGLGSNQPQHF
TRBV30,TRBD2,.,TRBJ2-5,TGTGCCTGGAGTCCCGCCGGCGGGAGTGTCCATGAGCAGTACTTC,CAWSPAGGSVHEQYF
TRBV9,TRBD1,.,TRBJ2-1,TGTGCCAGCAGCGTAGATCCGTGGGGGACAGGGGGCTCGAATGAGCAGTTCTTC,CASSVDPWGTGGSNEQFF
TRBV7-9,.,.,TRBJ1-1,TGTGCCAGCAGCATAACAGGGAACACTGAAGCTTTCTTT,CASSITGNTEAFF
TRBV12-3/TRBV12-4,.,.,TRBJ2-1,TGTGCCAGCAGTTTCATTCTCAATGAGCAGTTCTTC,CASSFILNEQFF
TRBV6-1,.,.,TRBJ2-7,TGTGCCAGCAGTGAAGTTGGCAGCCGCTCCTACAATGAGCAGTACTTC,CASSEVGSRSYNEQYF
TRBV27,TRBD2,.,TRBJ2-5,TGTGCCAGCAGTGCCTCCGGGACTAGCGGGTTAAACCAGTACTTC,CASSASGTSGLNQYF
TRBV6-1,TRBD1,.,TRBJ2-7,TGTGCCAGCAGTGAAGTAGACCGGGACAGGGGGCCCCCCTACGAGCAGTACTTC,CASSEVDRDRGPPYEQYF
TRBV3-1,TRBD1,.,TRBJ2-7,TGTGCCAGCAGCCAACCTCCGGGACAGGGATTGCACGAGCAGTACTTC,CASSQPPGQGLHEQYF
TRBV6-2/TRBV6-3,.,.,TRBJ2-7,TGTGCCAGCAGTTACTCGGGGGACCGAAAGGGCCTTTCCTACGAGCAGTACTTC,CASSYSGDRKGLSYEQYF
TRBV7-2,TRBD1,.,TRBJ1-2,TGTGCCAGCAGCATCAGGACAGGGGACTCCCCTTATGGCTACACCTTC,CASSIRTGDSPYGYTF
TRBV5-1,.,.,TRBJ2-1,TGCGCCAGCAGCTTGGCCGACGATGAGCAGTTCTTC,CASSLADDEQFF
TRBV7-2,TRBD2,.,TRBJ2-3,TGTGCCAGCAGCCGACTAGCGAGCCACACAGATACGCAGTATTTT,CASSRLASHTDTQYF
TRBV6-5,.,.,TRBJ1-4,TGTGCCAGCAGTTACTCTGGACGGAGTCCCAATGAAAAACTGTTTTTT,CASSYSGRSPNEKLFF
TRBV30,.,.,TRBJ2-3,TGTGCCTGGAGTGTACGCAGGGGACCGGATACGCAGTATTTT,CAWSVRRGPDTQYF
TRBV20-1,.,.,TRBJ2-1,TGCAGTGCTCACCGGGTCAATGAGCAGTTCTTC,CSAHRVNEQFF
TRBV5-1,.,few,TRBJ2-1,TGCGCCAGCAGCTTGGGCTGGGGGAATGAGCAGTTCTTC,CASSLGWGNEQFF
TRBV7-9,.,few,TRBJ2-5,TGTGCCAGCAGCGTAAACAGGGTTCAAGAGACCCAGTACTTC,CASSVNRVQETQYF
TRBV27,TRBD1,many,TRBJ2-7,TGTGCCAGCAGTCGGGGACAGGCCTACGAGCAGTACTTC,CASSRGQAYEQYF
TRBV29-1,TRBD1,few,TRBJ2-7,TGCAGCGTGAGGACCAGGGGGTACGAGCAGTACTTC,CSVRTRGYEQYF
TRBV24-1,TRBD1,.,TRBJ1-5,TGTGCCAGAGGACAGGATGACACAGGGGAACACAATCAGCCCCAGCATTTT,CARGQDDTGEHNQPQHF
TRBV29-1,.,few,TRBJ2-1,TGCAGCGTTGAACTGGCAGGTTATCAGTTCTTC,CSVELAGYQFF
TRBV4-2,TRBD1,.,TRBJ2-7,TGTGCCAGCAGCCAATTCCAGGGGGCGCCTTTCGAGCAGTACTTC,CASSQFQGAPFEQYF
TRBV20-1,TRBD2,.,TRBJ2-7,TGCAGTGCTAGTACACAGCGGGAGGTCCGCGAGCAGTACTTC,CSASTQREVREQYF
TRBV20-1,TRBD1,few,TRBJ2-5,TGCAGTGCTAGAGACAAGACAGGGCGGGAGACCCAGTACTTC,CSARDKTGRETQYF
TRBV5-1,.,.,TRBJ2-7,TGCGCCAGCAGCTCCCGGGGGCGAATCTACGAGCAGTACTTC,CASSSRGRIYEQYF
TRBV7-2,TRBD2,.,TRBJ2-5,TGTGCCAGCAGCGCTACTAGCGGGAGCCAAGAGACCCAGTACTTC,CASSATSGSQETQYF